The next 2 T cell receptor beta chains were all read from a single sample in a study of patients and donors after allogeneic stem cell transplantation. TCRdb ran MiXCR on the RT-PCR reads and lists one entry per CDR3 protein. This table holds around 90,000 distinct CDR3 sequences, around 49% found once. The sample was blood, either unsorted or a sorted T cell fraction (not recorded which). The source is a human donor who was either an allogeneic HSCT recipient or a stem cell or donor lymphocyte infusion donor (not recorded which). It is not recorded whose cells these are; they may come from a transplant donor.

The chain employs TRBV20-1 and TRBJ1-2, with D perhaps TRBD1 (5 bases). Trimming cost V 6 bases and J 7 bases, with 15 bases left between them. Germline CDR1 and CDR2: DFQATT and SNEGSKA (reference sequence). CDR3 size: 12 residues. This CDR3 is CSAEARGAGYTF. The CDR3 DNA follows: TGCAGTGCAGAGGCCCGCGGGGCTGGCTACACCTTC.

V and J are TRBV28 and TRBJ1-2; D is ambiguous. The germline CDR1 and CDR2 sequences are MDHEN and SYDVKM. This CDR3 is built from 15 residues. Trimming left V 3 bases short and J 0 bases short, with 11 bases between. CDR3 bases: TGTGCCAGCAGTTTCGGGTCCAGTCCTAACTATGGCTACACCTTC. Protein: CASSFGSSPNYGYTF.